The 6 T cell receptor beta chains listed next were all sequenced from one sample in a study of shared clonotypes between healthy human individuals. Profiling relied on immunoSEQ multiplex PCR, and the TCRdb table lists in-frame clones only, not all of them. The table has some 1 million clones, about 75% seen once. Sequencing was performed on memory CD4+ T cells sorted from blood. Stated subset: CD45RA-negative fraction. The receptors shown here come from a man aged 18 to 29 in good health.

This sequence joins TRBV30 and TRBJ1-1; 9 positions match TRBD1. Germline CDR1 and CDR2: GTSNPN and SVGIG (reference sequence). Trimming took 0 bases from V and 6 from J; bases not matched to a gene: 5. The CDR3 consists of 14 residues. The CDR3 reads CAWSVLQGAAEAFF. The DNA for the CDR3 is TGTGCCTGGAGTGTGTTACAGGGGGCAGCTGAAGCTTTCTTT.

The chain combines TRBV11-3 with TRBJ2-1; D might be TRBD1 (5 bases). V shed 0 bases and J shed 5 bases, with 8 bases lying between them. CDR1 is SGHNT, CDR2 YENEEA, per germline. The CDR3 has 14 residues. CDR3 DNA sequence: TGTGCCAGCAGCTTAGACAGGGCCGACAATGAGCAGTTCTTC. Protein product: CASSLDRADNEQFF.

The chain uses TRBV2 and TRBJ2-3, with 9 bases fitting TRBD1. This CDR3 has 15 amino acids. Germline V CDR1 and CDR2: SNHLY, FYNNEI. V shed 10 bases, J shed 0 bases, and the junction held 8 bases outside the gene matches. CDR3 in amino acids: CATRSGQGSTDTQYF. The CDR3 bases are TGTGCCACCCGATCGGGACAGGGAAGCACAGATACGCAGTATTTT.

This chain joins TRBV5-8 and TRBJ2-7, with D tentatively TRBD1 (6 bases). The CDR3 runs 16 residues. Germline V CDR1 and CDR2: SGHTS, YDEGEE. V dropped 1 base and J dropped 5 bases, with 19 bases sitting between them. The CDR3 DNA sequence: TGTGCCAGCAGCTTGAAGGGACAAAGCGTACAGGACGAGCAGTACTTC. It encodes CASSLKGQSVQDEQYF.

In this sample, this clone turned up a few times. This chain connects TRBV4-1 to TRBJ1-1; no clear D gene. The CDR3 has 17 amino acids. Germline V CDR1 and CDR2: MGHRA, YSYEKL. Deletions cut 6 bases from V and 3 bases from J, with 23 bases between. CDR3 in DNA: TGCGCCAGCAGGAAAGGAACAGCGAAAGTAAAGGACACTGAAGCTTTCTTT. Residues: CASRKGTAKVKDTEAFF.

This clone was seen more than once but under ten times. The V call is TRBV11-2, the J call TRBJ2-3, with 10 bases aligning to TRBD2. The CDR3 sequence is 19 residues long. V lost 2 bases to trimming and J lost 3 bases; unmatched junction nucleotides: 14. Per germline, CDR1 SGHAT and CDR2 FQNNGV. CDR3 residues: CASSLIGRAATSGTDTQYF. The DNA of the CDR3 is TGTGCCAGCAGCTTAATTGGCAGGGCCGCGACTAGCGGGACAGATACGCAGTATTTT.